This T cell receptor (beta chain) was profiled in a study of regulatory T cells in long-lasting Graves disease (dated by TCRdb to the early 2020s). Study-level background: Antithyroid drugs had been taken for less than 3 months by newly diagnosed Graves' disease patients. Peripheral blood TCR sequencing and RNA sequencing compared persistent Graves' disease patients with newly diagnosed Graves' disease patients. A total of roughly 35 samples were covered by TCR sequencing, comprising around 13 persistent and around 20 newly diagnosed Graves' disease patients. The study was registered as a clinical trial and conducted in China. Broad study findings and their caveats: Because the primary lesion, thyroid tissue, could not be accessed, the study looked at peripheral blood alone. Sequencing and analysis were limited to the TCR beta chain. TRBV28, TRBJ1-2 and TRBJ2-5 were preferentially used in persistent disease, while TRBV20-1 and TRBJ2-1 were favored in newly diagnosed disease. The small sample size was acknowledged by the authors as a limitation that may reduce accuracy. Compared with newly diagnosed patients, patients with persistent Graves' disease had lower TCR Shannon entropy and fewer highly expanded clones, which suggests clonal expansion. Persistent patients shared more public clonotypes among themselves (around 2,500) than newly diagnosed patients did (roughly 920).

Ten or more counts support this clonotype. No cognate antigen has been identified for it. No base-level quality is on record; no much larger clone is a single base apart. The sample's time point label, in plain terms: newly diagnosed GD, antithyroid drugs for less than 3 months. For both TCR sequencing and RNA sequencing, RNA was extracted from PBMCs in TRIzol. The diagnosis of Graves' disease followed American Thyroid Association guidelines. The patients came from an endocrinology department in Xi'an, China. From each patient, 7.5 to 9.5 milliliters of peripheral blood was collected into an EDTA anticoagulant tube. Ficoll Paque Plus density gradient separation was used to isolate PBMCs, and no additional T cell sorting was done. An Agilent 2100 Bioanalyzer and agarose gel were used to assess RNA quality, and a NanoDrop 2000 was used to measure RNA concentration. Libraries came from multiplex PCR. Instrument on record: Illumina HiSeq 4000. CDR3 regions were amplified by Arm-PCR with iRepertoire HTBI primers to construct TCR beta libraries. Before sequencing, the PCR products underwent gel purification. As for the authors' bioinformatics: Gene usage analysis of CDR3 amino acid clonotypes relied on the 60 to 65 TRBV and 13 to 15 TRBJ segments identified across samples. Filtered high-quality paired reads were merged into contigs using COPE and FqMerger. BLAST was used to align contigs to IMGT TRBV, TRBD and TRBJ reference genes, with CDR3 defined following IMGT. Any clonotype with a frequency above 0.1% was counted as a highly expanded clone. Shannon entropy was used to measure repertoire diversity, and the Gini coefficient was used to measure V-J evenness. A clonotype was considered public if more than one individual shared it. Starting from the raw public reads, TCRdb applied fastp trimming at Q25, assembled clones with MiXCR and retained in-frame beta chains. Every CDR3 protein is listed once, alongside the most common genes and DNA of its rows. Here the V and J calls rest on TCRdb's processing, not on the authors' analysis. This sample is represented by about 540,000 distinct CDR3 sequences; about 14% of them were singletons. The leading ten clones occupy 8.5% to 10% of the sample.

CDR1 and CDR2, looked up from the germline V gene (reference sequence), are LNHNV and YYDKDF. Unmatched junction bases come to 5, with V trimmed by 1 base and J by 0 bases. The CDR3 contains 17 residues, cysteine and phenylalanine counted. The sequence is cut down to CDR3 DNA, 51 bases in frame from base 1. The same specimen was also included in a second study, on T cells in Graves' hyperthyroidism and ophthalmopathy. From that second study: Graves' hyperthyroidism was defined as stable when no progression to ophthalmopathy occurred over 18 months of follow-up. Hyperthyroidism patients were newly diagnosed, with disease duration under 2 months, and aged 18 to 65 years. Patients with uncontrolled infections, other autoimmune diseases, pregnancy or lactation were excluded. Diagnoses relied on clinical symptoms, serum thyroxine and TRAb, thyroid ultrasound and orbital computed tomography. The TCR CDR3 was subjected to a first round of RT-PCR using the HTBI primer set and the Qiagen OneStep RT-PCR kit. Blood samples also contained most of the expanded thyroid clonotypes (frequency above 0.001), which suggests that blood repertoires may reflect thyroid immune responses. In cross-validation, a model built on a 13 V-J signature told ophthalmopathy apart from stable hyperthyroidism with about 90% sensitivity and roughly 82% specificity, and in testing the same model reached 80%/75%. During validation, the model predicted progression to ophthalmopathy a median of roughly six months ahead of onset, with almost 71% sensitivity and 72.22% specificity. A discovery cohort of fewer than 110 patients, approximately 44 with Graves' ophthalmopathy and about 58 with stable Graves' hyperthyroidism, was used to find distinguishing TCR V-J signatures. Prospective prediction of ophthalmopathy was tested in an independent validation cohort consisting of 18 to 20 hyperthyroidism patients and approximately 16 patients who later progressed to ophthalmopathy. The approximately 90 discovery patients were randomly split 7:3 into training and test sets. In more than 5 Graves' hyperthyroidism patients, the study also compared T-cell repertoires from thyroid tissue with T-cell repertoires from blood. Following sampling, methimazole starting at 30 mg daily was given to hyperthyroidism patients, and high-dose intravenous methylprednisolone was given to ophthalmopathy patients. The libraries were constructed in a second round of multiplex PCR and then size-selected and purified. Sequencing of the libraries was done on an Illumina HiSeq2000 using paired-end 100 bp reads. SOAPnuke was used to process the raw data, with reads discarded if the reads contained adapters or uncalled bases, had a mean Phred below 15, or lacked an exact constant-primer or identifier match. High-quality paired reads were merged using COPE v1.2.5, and each unique nucleotide sequence was defined as a clonotype. MiTCR v1.1 was used to align clonotypes to the IMGT TRBV, TRBD and TRBJ reference segments. Analysis was restricted to V-J combinations with a frequency above 0.0001, which covered 98% to 99.2% of repertoires. The TCS score was defined as F50 (clonal expansion) divided by E x V (chaos), with BLOSUM62-based TCRdist calculated between CDR3 peptides within each V-J. Welch's t-statistics and random forest reduced fewer than 600 V-J features to 10 to 15, which were used in a naive Bayes classifier (R e1071). Sample size was not statistically predetermined, and blinding of investigators to group allocation was not performed. TCR Vbeta CDR3 sequencing of 130 to 150 peripheral blood samples (fewer than 45 ophthalmopathy, 70 to 85 hyperthyroidism and approximately 17 progressor patients) is reported in the paper.

The chain employs TRBV15 and TRBJ2-3; 9 nucleotides in the junction match TRBD2. The origin of this receptor is a man aged 25-45 years with Graves disease. Donor details come from another sample of the same person, matched by shared clones. Source: peripheral blood mononuclear cells (PBMCs), taken at new diagnosis, from a patient treated with antithyroid drugs. Read as DNA, the sequence is TGTGCCACCAGCAGAGGCTCTAGCGGGACTAGCACAGATACGCAGTATTTT. This encodes CATSRGSSGTSTDTQYF.